This entry is about one TCR beta chain. J lost 0 bases, V lost 3 bases, and 7 bases had no gene match. CDR1 is SNHLY, CDR2 FYNNEI, per germline. This CDR3 region has 16 residues. The sample originates from a study of blood T cell repertoires in COVID-19. Whole-study context: From T cells, B-cell-depleted T cells, or PBMCs came the material, which was cDNA or gDNA.

The authors' processing: It was from reference gene primer amplification that nucleated cell counts were estimated. Some clones are missing from TCRdb's copy, which holds only in-frame ones; the method was immunoSEQ multiplex PCR. V, J and clone size are taken as reported in that table, and D and trimming were inferred from the DNA itself. The sample has 70,000 to 95,000 clones, around 89% seen once. The clonotype was recovered from an older man with active or convalescent COVID-19. J is TRBJ2-7 and V is TRBV2; 8 positions match TRBD2. Sequencing used peripheral blood. The CDR3 here is CASSEPLAGNSYEQYF. The DNA for the CDR3 is TGTGCCAGCAGTGAGCCCCTAGCGGGCAACTCCTACGAGCAGTACTTC.